The T cell receptor beta chain under discussion was sequenced for a study of OX40 agonist ivuxolimab in advanced cancers. Whole-study context: The patients got ivuxolimab, which is an agonistic anti-OX40 (CD134) antibody.

The data were produced by immunoSEQ multiplex PCR, yet TCRdb's version contains in-frame clones alone and is incomplete. The sample carries 100,000 or so clones, about 96% recorded once. Findings of the study overall: The authors also found low normalized T-cell clonal expansion in some nonresponders. The specificity for antigen of the expanded peripheral T cells was not determined. Averaged across samples, CD8+ T cells carried more expanded clones than CD4+ did.

Trimming took off 4 bases at V and 12 bases at J, with 13 bases between the two ends. CDR1 and CDR2 (germline): SGHRS, YFSETQ. The CDR3 loop spans 12 amino acids. This clone was counted between two and nine times. The target antigen is unknown. This clonotype was sampled from an adult with an advanced solid tumor such as melanoma, head and neck, liver or kidney cancer. The rearrangement links TRBV5-1 to TRBJ1-4, with D maybe TRBD1 (5 bases). Specimen: CD4+ or CD8+ T cells sorted from blood, collected in a trial of the OX40 agonist ivuxolimab. The CDR3 bases are TGCGCCAGCAGCCCGTGGGGGTCGGAACTGTTTTTT. Residues: CASSPWGSELFF.